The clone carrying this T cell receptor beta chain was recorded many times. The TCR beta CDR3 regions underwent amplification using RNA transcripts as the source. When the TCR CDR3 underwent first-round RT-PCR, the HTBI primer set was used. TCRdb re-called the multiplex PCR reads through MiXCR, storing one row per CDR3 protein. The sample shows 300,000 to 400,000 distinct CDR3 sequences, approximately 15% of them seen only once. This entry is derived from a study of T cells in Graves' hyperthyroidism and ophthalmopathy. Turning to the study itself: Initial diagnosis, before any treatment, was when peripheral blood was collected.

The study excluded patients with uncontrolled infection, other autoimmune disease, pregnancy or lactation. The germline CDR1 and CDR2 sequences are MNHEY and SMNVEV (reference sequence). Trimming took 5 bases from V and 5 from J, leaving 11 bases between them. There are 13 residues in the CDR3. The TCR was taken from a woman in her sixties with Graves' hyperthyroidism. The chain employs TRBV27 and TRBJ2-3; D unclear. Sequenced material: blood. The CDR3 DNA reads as TGTGCCAGCAGTCCTCGTTCTAGAGATACGCAGTATTTT. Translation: CASSPRSRDTQYF.